A selection of T cell receptor beta chains follows, all from one sample in a study of CD8 T cells in Susac syndrome. TCRdb called the immunoSEQ multiplex PCR reads again in MiXCR, with one record for every CDR3 protein. The table includes hundreds of thousands of distinct CDR3 sequences, less than 96% detected once. The sample comprised CD4+ T cells from PBMCs. These receptors were taken from a human donor with Susac syndrome. Each CDR3 is given with its conserved first and last residue. The order of the fields is J gene, V gene, CDR3 protein.

>TRBJ2-5|TRBV3-1
CASSQGQGEETQYF
>TRBJ1-4|TRBV5-1
CASSSDRHLEKLFF
>TRBJ1-2|TRBV5-8
CASSPGQGPYGYTF
>TRBJ2-6|TRBV19
CASTTGANVLTF
>TRBJ2-7|TRBV28
CASSLPGLPASSEQYF
>TRBJ2-5|TRBV20-1
CSASRPETQYF
>TRBJ2-5|TRBV20-1
CSAQTGSLSETQYF
>TRBJ1-2|TRBV7-2
CASGFHRASYTF
>TRBJ2-1|TRBV28
CASSLSWDEQFF
>TRBJ2-7|TRBV19
CASSITGGEGEQYF
>TRBJ2-3|TRBV5-1
CASSVTLRGDTQYF
>TRBJ2-7|TRBV3-1
CASSQVDGSYEQYF
>TRBJ2-7|TRBV28
CASSLASGLYEQYF
>TRBJ1-2|TRBV28
CASSLGMEAIYGYTF
>TRBJ2-5|TRBV2
CASSETFDSVGAQYF
>TRBJ2-5|TRBV29-1
CSVVPRDSQETQYF
>TRBJ2-1|TRBV20-1
CSARGAGYSFLEQFF
>TRBJ1-1|TRBV7-7
CASSGGQGTNTEAFF
>TRBJ2-7|TRBV7-6
CASSQAGTGIHEQYF
>TRBJ2-7|TRBV9
CASSPRDYPGSYEQYF
>TRBJ2-4|TRBV12-3/TRBV12-4
CASSTAGDSKNIQYF
>TRBJ2-6|TRBV27
CASSRHRGAGANVLTF
>TRBJ2-7|TRBV12-3/TRBV12-4
CASSFSASSFEQYF
>TRBJ2-6|TRBV9
CASSVVGFPGANVLTF
>TRBJ2-4|TRBV6-1
CASSPSGTRAKNIQYF
>TRBJ2-5|TRBV5-1
CASSFSREGQETQYF
>TRBJ2-3|TRBV24-1
CATSDIGTPLKF
>TRBJ2-3|TRBV7-9
CASSLPRAGGPDTQYF
>TRBJ1-5|TRBV4-1
CASSQIRGDSRDNQPQHF
>TRBJ1-1|TRBV29-1
CSVGRDGLNTEAFF
>TRBJ2-1|TRBV7-8
CASSRWGAGPRDTYNEQFF
>TRBJ2-7|TRBV12-3/TRBV12-4
CASSIRGPEQYF
>TRBJ2-2|TRBV29-1
CSVLITTTGELFF
>TRBJ2-1|TRBV6-2/TRBV6-3
CASSPTSGYEQFF
>TRBJ2-7|TRBV3-1
CASSPTGYGYEQYF
>TRBJ2-3|TRBV20-1
CSASRLAGAGGGTDTQYF
>TRBJ2-3|TRBV20-1
CSARPRTDTQYF
>TRBJ2-7|TRBV13
CASSGQDDSSYEQYF
>TRBJ2-1|TRBV2
CASSEEYGSGNEQFF
>TRBJ2-3|TRBV29-1
CSVVGGRFPDTQYF
>TRBJ1-1|TRBV12-3/TRBV12-4
CASSPTLGPTASTEAFF
>TRBJ2-3|TRBV20-1
CSAALSGSTDTQYF